Shown below are 11 T cell receptor beta chains from a single sample sequenced in a study of T cells in Graves' hyperthyroidism and ophthalmopathy. What was amplified from RNA transcripts were TCR beta CDR3 regions. First-round RT-PCR with HTBI primers amplified the TCR CDR3 region. MiXCR, applied by TCRdb to the multiplex PCR reads, yields one record per CDR3 protein. Of 250,000 to 300,000 distinct CDR3 sequences listed, roughly 15% are singletons. The sequenced sample consisted of blood. The receptors shown here come from a woman in her 40s with Graves' hyperthyroidism that later progressed to Graves' ophthalmopathy.

A remark on this clonotype: Relative to the germline gene, one junction end is altered; a read error may explain this. V gene TRBV5-1 combines with J gene TRBJ2-6; TRBD2 might be the D (6 bases). The germline V gene has CDR1 SGHRS and CDR2 YFSETQ. The length of the CDR3 is 18 residues. The CDR3 region has the DNA TGCGCCAGCAGTCCCCCTGGGACTCGCGGCTCTGGGGCCAACGTCCAGACTTTC. It is translated as CASSPPGTRGSGANVQTF.

The V call is TRBV5-1, the J call TRBJ2-1, with D possibly TRBD1 on 6 matching bases. The ends were cut back, 2 bases at V and 9 bases at J, with 12 bases in the middle. The CDR3 extends over 13 amino acids. In germline, CDR1 is SGHRS, CDR2 YFSETQ. The CDR3: CASSFARGSEQFF. CDR3 DNA sequence: TGCGCCAGCAGCTTCGCCAGGGGAAGTGAGCAGTTCTTC.

This clonotype was observed at least ten times. The chain joins TRBV6-2 or TRBV6-3 to TRBJ2-4; 14 positions agree with TRBD2. Germline V gives CDR1 MNHEY, CDR2 SVGEGT. CDR3 length equals 19 residues. Trimming took 5 bases from V and 2 from J; bases not matched to a gene: 11. Here the CDR3 DNA reads TGTGCCAGCAGTCCTCCGGGACTAGCGGGAGTCGGAACCAAAAACATTCAGTACTTC. It codes for CASSPPGLAGVGTKNIQYF.

Ten or more counts support this clonotype. The chain's CDR3 is CSARDRRLAVTDTQYF. CDR3 in DNA: TGCAGTGCTAGAGATAGAAGGCTAGCTGTCACAGATACGCAGTATTTT. The chain links TRBV20-1 to TRBJ2-3; perhaps TRBD2 as D (5 bases). Germline CDR1 is DFQATT and CDR2 is SNEGSKA (reference sequence). The CDR3 spans 16 residues. Trimming stripped 0 bases from V and 2 bases from J, with 15 bases between.

This clonotype occurred a few times. J is TRBJ2-4 and V is TRBV6-1; D might be TRBD2 (5 bases). Between the trimmed V and J ends, which lost 5 bases and 1 base, there was a span of 15 bases. CDR1 is MNHNS, CDR2 SASEGT, per germline. The CDR3 runs to 16 residues. In DNA form, the CDR3 reads TGTGCCAGCAGTACACCTCGGGGTCTTGCCAAAAACATTCAGTACTTC. This encodes CASSTPRGLAKNIQYF.

The chain employs TRBV18 and TRBJ2-3; D is unclear. The V end lost 2 bases, the J end lost 2 bases, and 11 bases lay between the germline ends. The germline gives CDR1 KGHSH, CDR2 LQKENI. The CDR3 loop spans 15 amino acids. CDR3 region: CASSPKIFYTDTQYF. DNA of the CDR3: TGTGCCAGCTCACCAAAGATTTTCTACACAGATACGCAGTATTTT.

This clonotype has a count of ten or more. The CDR3 bases are TGTGCCAGCAGCTACCTCGGGACAGACTACGAGCAGTACTTC. Protein: CASSYLGTDYEQYF. The chain has TRBV6-5 and TRBJ2-7, with 7 nucleotides matching TRBD1. Germline V gives CDR1 MNHEY, CDR2 SVGAGI. With 6 bases clipped from V and 3 bases from J, the junction kept 8 bases outside the gene matches. This CDR3 spans 14 amino acids.

About this clonotype: Being one base from a much bigger clone, this may be a read error. The chain is built from TRBV10-3 and TRBJ2-2; D unclear. The CDR3 totals 14 residues. Trimming took 6 bases from V and 2 from J, leaving 10 bases between them. Germline CDR1 ENHRY, CDR2 SYGVKD. The CDR3 DNA reads TGTGCCATCAGAGACCCACCCAACACCGGGGAGCTGTTTTTT. This codes for CAIRDPPNTGELFF.

On this clonotype itself: This may come from a read error, since a much larger clone is one base off. This chain links TRBV28 with TRBJ2-7, with 8 positions matching TRBD2. Per germline, CDR1 MDHEN and CDR2 SYDVKM. The CDR3 sequence is 17 residues long. Trimming removed 8 bases from V and 3 bases from J; junction bases left unmatched: 18. CDR3 sequence reads: CASGPYTREGLYYEQYF. CDR3 sequence (DNA): TGTGCCAGCGGTCCATATACCCGGGAGGGTTTATACTACGAGCAGTACTTC. The full variable domain, rest sourced from reference TRBV28 and TRBJ2-7, is DVKVTQSSRYLVKRTGEKVFLECVQDMDHENMFWYRQDPGLGLRLIYFSYDVKMKEKGDIPEGYSVSREKKERFSLILESASTNQTSMYLCASGPYTREGLYYEQYFGPGTRLTVT.

Note on this clonotype: One base away lies a much larger clone, so this may be a sequencing read error. This chain uses TRBV27 with TRBJ2-2; TRBD2 agrees at 9 bases. The CDR3 is 15 residues long. V trimming: 1 base; J trimming: 5 bases; junction bases outside the gene matches: 2. CDR1 and CDR2 from the germline V gene are MNHEY and SMNVEV (reference sequence). The CDR3 DNA reads as TGTGCCAGCAGTTTATGCCTAGCGGGAACCGGGGAGCTGTTTTTT. Translation: CASSLCLAGTGELFF.

A word on this clonotype: This may be a read error, as it is one base from a much larger clone. This sequence joins TRBV7-2 and TRBJ2-7; perhaps TRBD1 as D (6 bases). The germline CDR1 and CDR2 sequences are SGHTA and FQGNSA. This CDR3 region has 16 residues. The CDR3 DNA reads as TGTGCCAGCAGCTTAGATGGGGGCGGTTCCTCCCACGAGCAGTACTTC. Protein sequence: CASSLDGGGSSHEQYF.